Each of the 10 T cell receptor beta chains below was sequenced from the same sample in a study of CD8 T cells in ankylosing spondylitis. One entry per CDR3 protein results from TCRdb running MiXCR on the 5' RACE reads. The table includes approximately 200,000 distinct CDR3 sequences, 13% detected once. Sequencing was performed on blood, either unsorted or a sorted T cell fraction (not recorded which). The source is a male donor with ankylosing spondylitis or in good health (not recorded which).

CDR3 in DNA: TGCAGTGCTAGACAACGGGGGAACTCCTACGAGCAGTACTTC. Amino acid sequence: CSARQRGNSYEQYF. The V and J genes are TRBV20-1 and TRBJ2-7; D perhaps matches TRBD2 (6 bases). CDR1 is DFQATT and CDR2 is SNEGSKA in the germline V gene (reference sequence). V dropped 2 bases and J dropped 0 bases, with 11 bases sitting between them. This CDR3 contains 14 residues.

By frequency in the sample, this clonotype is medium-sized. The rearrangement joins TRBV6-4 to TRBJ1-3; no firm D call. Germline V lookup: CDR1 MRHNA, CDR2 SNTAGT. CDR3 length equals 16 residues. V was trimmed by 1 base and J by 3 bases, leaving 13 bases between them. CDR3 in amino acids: CASSDWETRVGNTIYF. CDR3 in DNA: TGTGCCAGCAGTGACTGGGAGACACGGGTTGGAAACACCATATATTTT.

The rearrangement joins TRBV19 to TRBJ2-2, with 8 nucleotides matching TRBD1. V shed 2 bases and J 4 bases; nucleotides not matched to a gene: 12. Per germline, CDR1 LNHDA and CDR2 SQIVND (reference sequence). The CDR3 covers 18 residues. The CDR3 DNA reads TGTGCCAGTAGTATACGGTGGCGGGACAGGAGTTTCACCGGGGAGCTGTTTTTT. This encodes CASSIRWRDRSFTGELFF.

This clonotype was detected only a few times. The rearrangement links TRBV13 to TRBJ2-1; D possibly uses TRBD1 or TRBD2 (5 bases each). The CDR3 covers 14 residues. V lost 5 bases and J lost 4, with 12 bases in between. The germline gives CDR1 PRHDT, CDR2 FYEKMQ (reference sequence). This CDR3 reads CASSPPGQYNEQFF. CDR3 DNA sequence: TGTGCCAGCAGCCCCCCGGGGCAGTACAATGAGCAGTTCTTC.

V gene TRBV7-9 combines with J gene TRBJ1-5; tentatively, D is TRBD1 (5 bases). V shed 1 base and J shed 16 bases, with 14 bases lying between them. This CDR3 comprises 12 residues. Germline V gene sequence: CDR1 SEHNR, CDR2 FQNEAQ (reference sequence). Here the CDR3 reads CASSLGGGHEHF. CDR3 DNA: TGTGCCAGCAGCTTAGGGGGAGGACATGAACATTTT.

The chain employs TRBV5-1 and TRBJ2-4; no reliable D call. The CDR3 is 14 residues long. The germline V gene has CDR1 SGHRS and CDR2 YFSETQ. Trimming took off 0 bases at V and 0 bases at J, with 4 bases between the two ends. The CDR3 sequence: CASSLAGAKNIQYF. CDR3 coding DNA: TGCGCCAGCAGCTTGGCAGGAGCCAAAAACATTCAGTACTTC.

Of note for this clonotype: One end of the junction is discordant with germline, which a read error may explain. CDR3 in DNA: TGCGACAGCAGCTTAGGGGGGACCACTGAAGCTTTCTTT. Its translation: CDSSLGGTTEAFF. The chain employs TRBV5-1 and TRBJ1-1, with D tentatively TRBD1 (6 bases). The CDR3 spans 13 residues. Germline lookup yields CDR1 SGHRS and CDR2 YFSETQ.

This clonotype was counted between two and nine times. The CDR3 sequence: CASSKEIRAKNIQYF. The CDR3 DNA follows: TGTGCCAGCAGCAAAGAGATCCGAGCCAAAAACATTCAGTACTTC. The genes are TRBV21-1 and TRBJ2-4. TRBV21-1 constitutes a pseudogene. This CDR3 contains 15 residues.

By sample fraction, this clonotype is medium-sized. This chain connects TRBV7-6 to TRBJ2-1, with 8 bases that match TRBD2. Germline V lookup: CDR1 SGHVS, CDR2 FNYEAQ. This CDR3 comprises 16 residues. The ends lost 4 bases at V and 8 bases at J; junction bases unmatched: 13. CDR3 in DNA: TGTGCCAGCAGCTATTCATGGCGGGAGGAAGGGGATGAGCAGTTCTTC. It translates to CASSYSWREEGDEQFF.

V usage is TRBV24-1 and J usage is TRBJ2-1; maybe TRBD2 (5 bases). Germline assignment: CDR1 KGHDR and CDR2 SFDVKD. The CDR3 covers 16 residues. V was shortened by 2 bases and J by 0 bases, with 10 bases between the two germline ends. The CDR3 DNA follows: TGTGCCACCAGTGATTCCCTAGAGGGCTCCTACAATGAGCAGTTCTTC. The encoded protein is CATSDSLEGSYNEQFF.